This T cell receptor (beta chain) was found in a study of cytomegalovirus exposure and HLA in healthy donors. 13 Jbeta primers and 60 Vbeta primers were used for the PCR. The table came from immunoSEQ multiplex PCR; TCRdb's copy has only in-frame clones and leaves some out. This repertoire includes about 140,000 clones. CDR3 length: 14 amino acids. V was clipped by 5 bases and J by 5 bases, with 15 bases between them. Looked up from germline, CDR1 is SEHNR and CDR2 is FQNEAQ (reference sequence). The sequencing sample was made of PBMCs. The chain couples TRBV7-9 to TRBJ1-1; D may be TRBD1 (5 bases). The receptor was derived from a man aged 35-49 years in good health and CMV-seronegative. The CDR3 loop is CASSGAEKGTEAFF. Here the CDR3 DNA reads TGTGCCAGCAGCGGGGCCGAGAAGGGGACTGAAGCTTTCTTT.